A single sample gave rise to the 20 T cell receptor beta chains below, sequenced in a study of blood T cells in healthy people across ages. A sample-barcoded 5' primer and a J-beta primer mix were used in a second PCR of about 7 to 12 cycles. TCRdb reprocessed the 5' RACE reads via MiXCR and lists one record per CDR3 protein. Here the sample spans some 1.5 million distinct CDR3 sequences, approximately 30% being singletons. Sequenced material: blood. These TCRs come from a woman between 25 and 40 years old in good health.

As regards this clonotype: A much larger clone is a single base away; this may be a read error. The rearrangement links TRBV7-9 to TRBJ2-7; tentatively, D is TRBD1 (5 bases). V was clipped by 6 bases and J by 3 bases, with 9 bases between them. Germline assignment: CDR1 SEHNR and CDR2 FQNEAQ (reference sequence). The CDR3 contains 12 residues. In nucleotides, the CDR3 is TGTGCCAGCAGTCGACAGTTCTACGAGCAGTACTTC. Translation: CASSRQFYEQYF.

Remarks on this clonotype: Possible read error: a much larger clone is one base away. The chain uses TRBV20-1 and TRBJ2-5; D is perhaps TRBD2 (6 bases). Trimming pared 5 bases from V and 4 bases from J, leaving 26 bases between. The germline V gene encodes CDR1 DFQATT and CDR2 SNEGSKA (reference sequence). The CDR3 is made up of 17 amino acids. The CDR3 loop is CSAAESLAVLPRETQYF. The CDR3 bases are TGCAGTGCTGCCGAATCCTTAGCGGTTCTACCCCGAGAGACCCAGTACTTC.

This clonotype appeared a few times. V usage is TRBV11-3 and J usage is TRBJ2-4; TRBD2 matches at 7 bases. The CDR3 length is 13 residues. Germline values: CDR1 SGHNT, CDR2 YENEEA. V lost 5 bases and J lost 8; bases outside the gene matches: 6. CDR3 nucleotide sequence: TGTGCCAGCAGCGCGGGAGCAGGCCACATTCAGTACTTC. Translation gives CASSAGAGHIQYF.

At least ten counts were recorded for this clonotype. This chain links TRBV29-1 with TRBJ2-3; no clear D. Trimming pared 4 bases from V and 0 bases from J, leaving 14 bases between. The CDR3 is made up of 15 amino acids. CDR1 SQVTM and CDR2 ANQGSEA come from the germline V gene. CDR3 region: CSVVYGTMSTDTQYF. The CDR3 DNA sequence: TGCAGCGTTGTCTATGGAACCATGAGCACAGATACGCAGTATTTT.

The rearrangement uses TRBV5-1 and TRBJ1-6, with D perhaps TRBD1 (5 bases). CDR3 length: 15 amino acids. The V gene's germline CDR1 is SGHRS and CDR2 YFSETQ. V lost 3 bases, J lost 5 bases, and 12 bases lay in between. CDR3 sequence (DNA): TGCGCCAGCAGCTGGCGACGGGGGGATAATTCACCCCTCCACTTT. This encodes CASSWRRGDNSPLHF.

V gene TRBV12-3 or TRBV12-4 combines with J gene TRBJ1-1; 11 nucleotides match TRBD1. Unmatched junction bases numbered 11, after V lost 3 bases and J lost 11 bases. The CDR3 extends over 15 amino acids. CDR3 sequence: CASSFNPGQGDTAFF. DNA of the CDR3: TGTGCCAGCAGTTTCAATCCGGGACAGGGGGACACGGCTTTCTTT.

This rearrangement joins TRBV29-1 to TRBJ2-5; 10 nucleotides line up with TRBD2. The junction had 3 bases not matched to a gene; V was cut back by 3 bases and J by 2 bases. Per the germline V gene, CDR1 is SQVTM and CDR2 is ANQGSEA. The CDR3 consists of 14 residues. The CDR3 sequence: CSVDSGRRQETQYF. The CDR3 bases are TGCAGCGTTGATAGCGGGAGGCGTCAAGAGACCCAGTACTTC.

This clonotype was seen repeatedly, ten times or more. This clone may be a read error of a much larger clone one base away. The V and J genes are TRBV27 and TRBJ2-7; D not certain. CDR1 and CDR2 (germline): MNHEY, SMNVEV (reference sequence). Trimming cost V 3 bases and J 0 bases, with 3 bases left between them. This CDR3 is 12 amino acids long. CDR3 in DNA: TGTGCCAGCAGTTTTCCCTCCTACGAGCAGTACTTC. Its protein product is CASSFPSYEQYF.

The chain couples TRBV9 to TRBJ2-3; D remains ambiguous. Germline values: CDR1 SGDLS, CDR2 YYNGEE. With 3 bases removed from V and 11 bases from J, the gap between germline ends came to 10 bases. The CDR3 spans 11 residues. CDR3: CASSAANMQYF. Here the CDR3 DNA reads TGTGCCAGCAGCGCTGCGAATATGCAGTATTTT.

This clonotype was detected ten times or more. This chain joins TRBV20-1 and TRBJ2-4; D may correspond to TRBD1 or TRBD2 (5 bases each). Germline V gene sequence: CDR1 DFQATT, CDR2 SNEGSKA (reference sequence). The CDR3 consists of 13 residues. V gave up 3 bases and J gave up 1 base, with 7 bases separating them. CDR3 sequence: CSASWGAKNIQYF. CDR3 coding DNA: TGCAGTGCTAGCTGGGGGGCCAAAAACATTCAGTACTTC.

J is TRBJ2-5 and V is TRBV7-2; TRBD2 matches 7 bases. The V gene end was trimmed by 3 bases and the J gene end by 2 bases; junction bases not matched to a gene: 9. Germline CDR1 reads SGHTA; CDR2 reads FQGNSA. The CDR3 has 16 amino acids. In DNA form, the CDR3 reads TGTGCCAGCAGCTTTGGCACGGCGGGAGCACAAGAGACCCAGTACTTC. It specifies CASSFGTAGAQETQYF.

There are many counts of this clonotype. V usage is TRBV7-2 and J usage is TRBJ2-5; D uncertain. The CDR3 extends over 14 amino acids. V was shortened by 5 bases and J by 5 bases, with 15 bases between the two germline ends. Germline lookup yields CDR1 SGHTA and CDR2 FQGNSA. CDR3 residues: CASSQAGRGETQYF. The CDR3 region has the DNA TGTGCCAGCAGCCAGGCAGGCCGTGGGGAGACCCAGTACTTC.

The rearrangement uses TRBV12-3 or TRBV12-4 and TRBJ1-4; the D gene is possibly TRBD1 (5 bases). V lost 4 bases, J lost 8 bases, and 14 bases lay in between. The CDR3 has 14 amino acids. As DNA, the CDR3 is TGTGCCAGCAGTTGGGACTCAATGGGGGAAAAACTGTTTTTT. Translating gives CASSWDSMGEKLFF.

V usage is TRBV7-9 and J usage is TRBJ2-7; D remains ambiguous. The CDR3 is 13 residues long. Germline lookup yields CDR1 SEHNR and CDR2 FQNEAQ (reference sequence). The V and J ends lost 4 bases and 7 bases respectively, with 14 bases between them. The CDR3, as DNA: TGTGCCAGCAGCTCCTCTATTATTGAAGAGCAGTACTTC. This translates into CASSSSIIEEQYF.

This CDR3 is CASRMTGATGGYTF. For the CDR3, the DNA is TGTGCCAGCAGGATGACAGGTGCCACAGGAGGCTACACCTTC. The chain carries TRBV6-5 and TRBJ1-2; D may be TRBD1 (6 bases). CDR1 MNHEY and CDR2 SVGAGI come from the germline V gene. V dropped 6 bases and J dropped 8 bases, with 19 bases sitting between them. The CDR3 sequence is 14 residues long.

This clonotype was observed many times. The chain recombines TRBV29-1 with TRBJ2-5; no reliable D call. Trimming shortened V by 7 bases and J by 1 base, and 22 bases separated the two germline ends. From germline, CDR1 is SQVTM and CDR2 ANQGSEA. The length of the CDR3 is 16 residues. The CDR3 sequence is CSGMGWSRGSQETQYF. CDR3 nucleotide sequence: TGCAGCGGGATGGGGTGGAGCCGTGGCAGCCAAGAGACCCAGTACTTC.

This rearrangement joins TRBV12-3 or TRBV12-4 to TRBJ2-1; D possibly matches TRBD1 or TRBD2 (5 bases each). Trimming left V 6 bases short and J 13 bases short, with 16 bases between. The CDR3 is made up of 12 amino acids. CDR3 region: CASSAQGVGQFF. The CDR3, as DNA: TGTGCCAGCAGCGCCCAGGGAGTAGGCCAGTTCTTC.

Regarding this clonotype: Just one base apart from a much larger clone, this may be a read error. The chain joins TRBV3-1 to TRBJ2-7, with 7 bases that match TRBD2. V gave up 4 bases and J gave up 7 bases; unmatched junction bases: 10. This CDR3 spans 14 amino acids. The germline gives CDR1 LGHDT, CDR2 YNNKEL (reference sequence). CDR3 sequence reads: CASSPTSAPGEQYF. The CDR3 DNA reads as TGTGCCAGCAGCCCCACTAGCGCCCCAGGGGAGCAGTACTTC.

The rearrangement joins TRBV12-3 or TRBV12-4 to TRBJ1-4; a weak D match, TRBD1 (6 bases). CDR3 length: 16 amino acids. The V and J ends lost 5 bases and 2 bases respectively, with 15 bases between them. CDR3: CASSNLGGQTNEKLFF. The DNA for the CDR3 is TGTGCCAGCAGTAACCTGGGGGGGCAGACTAATGAAAAACTGTTTTTT.

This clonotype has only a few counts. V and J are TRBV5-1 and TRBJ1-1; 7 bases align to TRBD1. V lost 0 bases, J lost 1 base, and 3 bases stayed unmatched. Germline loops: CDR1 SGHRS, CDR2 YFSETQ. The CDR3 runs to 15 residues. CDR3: CASSLGDSPNTEAFF. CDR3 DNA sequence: TGCGCCAGCAGCTTGGGGGACAGCCCGAACACTGAAGCTTTCTTT.